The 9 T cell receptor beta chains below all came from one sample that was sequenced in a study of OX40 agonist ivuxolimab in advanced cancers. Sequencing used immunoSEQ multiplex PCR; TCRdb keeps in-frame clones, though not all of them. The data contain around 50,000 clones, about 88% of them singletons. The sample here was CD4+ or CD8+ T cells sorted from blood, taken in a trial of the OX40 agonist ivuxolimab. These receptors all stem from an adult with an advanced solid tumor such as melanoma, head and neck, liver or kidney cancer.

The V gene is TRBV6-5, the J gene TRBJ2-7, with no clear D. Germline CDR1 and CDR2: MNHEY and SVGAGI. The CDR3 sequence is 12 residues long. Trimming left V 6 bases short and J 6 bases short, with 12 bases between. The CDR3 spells CASRGSRGEQYF. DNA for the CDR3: TGTGCCAGCAGAGGGTCCCGTGGCGAGCAGTACTTC.

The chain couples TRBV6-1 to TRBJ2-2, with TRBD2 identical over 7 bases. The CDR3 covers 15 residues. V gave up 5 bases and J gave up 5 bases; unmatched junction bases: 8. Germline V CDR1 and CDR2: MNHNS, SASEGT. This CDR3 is CASSILAEWTGELFF. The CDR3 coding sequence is TGTGCCAGCAGTATCCTAGCGGAGTGGACCGGGGAGCTGTTTTTT.

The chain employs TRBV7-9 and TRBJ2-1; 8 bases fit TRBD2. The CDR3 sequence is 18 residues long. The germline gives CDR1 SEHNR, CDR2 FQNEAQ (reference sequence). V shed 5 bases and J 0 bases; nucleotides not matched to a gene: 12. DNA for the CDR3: TGTGCCAGCAGCCCCGGCGGACTAGCTGCTAGCTCCTACAATGAGCAGTTCTTC. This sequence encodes CASSPGGLAASSYNEQFF. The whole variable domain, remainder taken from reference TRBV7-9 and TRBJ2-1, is DTGVSQNPRHKITKRGQNVTFRCDPISEHNRLYWYRQTLGQGPEFLTYFQNEAQLEKSRLLSDRFSAERPKGSFSTLEIQRTEQGDSAMYLCASSPGGLAASSYNEQFFGPGTRLTVL.

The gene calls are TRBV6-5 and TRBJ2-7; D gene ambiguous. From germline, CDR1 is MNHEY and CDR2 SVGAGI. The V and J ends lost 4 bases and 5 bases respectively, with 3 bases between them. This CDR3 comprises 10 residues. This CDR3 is CASSSNEQYF. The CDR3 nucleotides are TGTGCCAGCAGTTCTAACGAGCAGTACTTC.

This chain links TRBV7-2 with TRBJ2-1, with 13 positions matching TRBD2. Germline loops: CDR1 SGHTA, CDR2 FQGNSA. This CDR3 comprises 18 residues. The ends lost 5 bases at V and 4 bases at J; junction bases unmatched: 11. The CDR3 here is CASSHRLAGGLRYNEQFF. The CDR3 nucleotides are TGTGCCAGCAGCCATAGACTAGCGGGAGGATTAAGGTACAATGAGCAGTTCTTC.

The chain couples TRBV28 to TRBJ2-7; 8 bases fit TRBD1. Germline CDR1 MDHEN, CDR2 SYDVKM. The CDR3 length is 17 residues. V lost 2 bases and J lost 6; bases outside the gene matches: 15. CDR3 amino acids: CASSLHSVTGQGSEQYF. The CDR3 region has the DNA TGTGCCAGCAGTTTACACTCTGTGACTGGACAGGGCAGCGAGCAGTACTTC.

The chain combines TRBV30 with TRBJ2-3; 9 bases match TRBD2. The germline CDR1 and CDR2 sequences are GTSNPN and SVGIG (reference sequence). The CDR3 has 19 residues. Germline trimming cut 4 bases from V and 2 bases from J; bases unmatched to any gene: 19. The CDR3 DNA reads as TGTGCCTGGAACCGAGGTAGCGGGAGTAACGTGGGGGTCACAGATACGCAGTATTTT. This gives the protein CAWNRGSGSNVGVTDTQYF.

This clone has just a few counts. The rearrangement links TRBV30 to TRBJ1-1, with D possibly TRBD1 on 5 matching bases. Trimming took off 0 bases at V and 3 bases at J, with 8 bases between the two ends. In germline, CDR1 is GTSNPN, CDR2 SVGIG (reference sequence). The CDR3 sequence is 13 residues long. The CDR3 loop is CAWSVVGDTEAFF. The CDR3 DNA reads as TGTGCCTGGAGTGTAGTGGGGGACACTGAAGCTTTCTTT.

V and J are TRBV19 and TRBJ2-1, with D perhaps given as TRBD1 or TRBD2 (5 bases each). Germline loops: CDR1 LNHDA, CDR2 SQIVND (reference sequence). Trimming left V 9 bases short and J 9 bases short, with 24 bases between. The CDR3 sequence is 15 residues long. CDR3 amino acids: CASTKRDGEFVEQFF. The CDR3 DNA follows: TGTGCCAGCACTAAACGGGACGGGGAGTTTGTTGAGCAGTTCTTC.